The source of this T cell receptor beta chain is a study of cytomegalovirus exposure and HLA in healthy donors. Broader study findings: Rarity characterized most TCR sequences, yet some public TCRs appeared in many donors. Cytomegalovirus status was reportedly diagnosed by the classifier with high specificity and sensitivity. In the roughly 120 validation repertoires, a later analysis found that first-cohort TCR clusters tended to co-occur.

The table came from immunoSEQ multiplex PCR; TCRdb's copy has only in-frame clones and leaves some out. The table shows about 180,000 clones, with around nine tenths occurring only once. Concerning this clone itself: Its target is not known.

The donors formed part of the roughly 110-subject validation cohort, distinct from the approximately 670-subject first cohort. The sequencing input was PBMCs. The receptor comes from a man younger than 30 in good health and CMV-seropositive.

CDR3 amino acids: CASSGTSEVETQYF. In DNA form, the CDR3 reads TGTGCCAGCAGTGGTACTAGCGAGGTTGAGACCCAGTACTTC. J is TRBJ2-5 and V is TRBV6-1; 7 nucleotides align to TRBD2. The CDR3 has 14 residues. V dropped 4 bases and J dropped 5; count of bases not matched to a gene: 7. Germline CDR1 and CDR2: MNHNS and SASEGT.